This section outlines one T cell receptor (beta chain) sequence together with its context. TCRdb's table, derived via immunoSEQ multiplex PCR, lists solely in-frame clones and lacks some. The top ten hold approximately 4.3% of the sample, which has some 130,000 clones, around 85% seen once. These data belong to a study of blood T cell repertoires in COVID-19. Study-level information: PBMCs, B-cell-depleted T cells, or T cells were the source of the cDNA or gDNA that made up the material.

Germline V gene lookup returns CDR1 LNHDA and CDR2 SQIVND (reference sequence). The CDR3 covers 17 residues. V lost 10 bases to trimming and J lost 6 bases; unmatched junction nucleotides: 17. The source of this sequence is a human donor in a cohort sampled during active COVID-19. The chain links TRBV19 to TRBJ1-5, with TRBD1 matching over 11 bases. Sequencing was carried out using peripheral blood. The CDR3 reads CATEDRGRGFPRQPQHF. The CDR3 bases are TGTGCCACCGAGGACAGGGGGCGAGGATTCCCCCGTCAGCCCCAGCATTTT.